The rows below give T cell receptor beta chains drawn from one sample of a study of CD8+ T cells in alopecia areata. The repertoire was sequenced with immunoSEQ multiplex PCR; TCRdb's copy has only in-frame clones and lacks some. The sample records some 180,000 clones, about 48% being singletons. Sample: CD8+ T cells sorted from blood, taken at week 24, from a patient treated with tofacitinib. These receptors came from a human donor with alopecia areata. The CDR3 runs from the conserved cysteine through the conserved F or W. Each record gives: V gene, clone size, J gene, D gene, CDR3 DNA, CDR3 protein. D genes are given only for firm matches. Size is omitted from some rows. Given values are once, few, many or a class for expanded clones.

>TRBV29-1|.|TRBJ1-4|.
TGCAGCGTTGCACTTATTTGGGGGCCCGGGGAAAAACTGTTTTTT
CSVALIWGPGEKLFF
>TRBV19|.|TRBJ2-7|TRBD1
TGTGCCAGTAGTGGGACAGGGTACGAGCAGTACTTC
CASSGTGYEQYF
>TRBV29-1|.|TRBJ1-2|TRBD1
TGCAGCGCCCAAACAGGGGACTATGGCTACACCTTC
CSAQTGDYGYTF
>TRBV19|.|TRBJ1-1|.
TGTGCCAGTAATTTGGGACTCAACACTGAAGCTTTCTTT
CASNLGLNTEAFF
>TRBV4-3|.|TRBJ2-7|.
TGCGCCAGCAGCCAAGATGGGCTTCAGGACGAGCAGTACTTC
CASSQDGLQDEQYF
>TRBV27|.|TRBJ2-6|TRBD1
TGTGCCAGCAGTACCATCGACAGGGCTGGGGCCAACGTCCTGACTTTC
CASSTIDRAGANVLTF
>TRBV5-6|.|TRBJ1-1|.
TGTGCCAGCAGCTTGGCGGGGAACACTGAAGCTTTCTTT
CASSLAGNTEAFF
>TRBV4-1|.|TRBJ1-2|.
TGCGCCAGCATGCCGGAGGACAGCTCTAACTATGGCTACACCTTC
CASMPEDSSNYGYTF
>TRBV30|once|TRBJ1-1|TRBD1
TGTGCCTGGAGACCCGGCAGGGGGGCGCTGAACACTGAAGCTTTCTTT
CAWRPGRGALNTEAFF
>TRBV10-2|few|TRBJ2-1|TRBD1
TGCGCCAGCAGTCTAAGAGACAGGGGAACCTACAATGAGCAGTTCTTC
CASSLRDRGTYNEQFF
>TRBV29-1|few|TRBJ2-1|.
TGCAGCGTTGAAGATACCTCGACATCCTACAATGAGCAGTTCTTC
CSVEDTSTSYNEQFF
>TRBV9|.|TRBJ1-2|.
TGTGCCAGCAGCAGGAGAAACAGAGGGGCCATCAATCATAACTATGGCTACACCTTC
CASSRRNRGAINHNYGYTF
>TRBV7-9|.|TRBJ2-1|.
TGTGCCAGCAGGGCAACAAGCAATGAGCAGTTCTTC
CASRATSNEQFF
>TRBV25-1|.|TRBJ1-2|TRBD1
TGTGCCGCCCGTATGGGACAGACGGACACCTTC
CAARMGQTDTF
>TRBV11-2|.|TRBJ2-1|TRBD2
TGTGCCAGCAGCTTAGATAGGCTAGCGGGGCCCCGGGGCAATGAGCAGTTCTTC
CASSLDRLAGPRGNEQFF
>TRBV7-2|few|TRBJ2-5|.
TGTGCCAGCAGCCTAACAGAGACCCAGTACTTC
CASSLTETQYF
>TRBV27|.|TRBJ1-4|TRBD1
TGTGCCAGCAGTTCCAGGGGGGATGGGGAAAAACTGTTTTTT
CASSSRGDGEKLFF
>TRBV7-8|.|TRBJ2-7|TRBD1
TGTGCCAGCAGCTCCGGGACAGGGCTCTACGAGCAGTACTTC
CASSSGTGLYEQYF
>TRBV7-3|.|TRBJ2-2|.
TGTGCCAGCAGCTTAGGGGGTGGCACCGGGGAGCTGTTTTTT
CASSLGGGTGELFF
>TRBV6-4|once|TRBJ2-3|.
TGTGCCAGCAGGGCGGACAGCACAGATACGCAGTATTTT
CASRADSTDTQYF
>TRBV29-1|.|TRBJ1-4|.
TGCAGCGCTGGAGGGGCAACTAATGAAAAACTGTTTTTT
CSAGGATNEKLFF
>TRBV30|few|TRBJ1-2|.
TGTGCCTACCATGAGAGGGATGGCTACACCTTC
CAYHERDGYTF
>TRBV13|.|TRBJ2-2|.
TGTGCCAGCAGCCCTCACACCGCCACCGGGGAGCTGTTTTTT
CASSPHTATGELFF
>TRBV7-2|few|TRBJ1-2|.
TGTGCCAGCTGTGCTAACCTTTACTATGGCTACACCTTC
CASCANLYYGYTF
>TRBV4-1|.|TRBJ2-1|.
TGCGCCAGCAGCCAAGGTGGTCGGAATGAGCAGTTCTTC
CASSQGGRNEQFF
>TRBV6-5|.|TRBJ2-5|TRBD1
TGTGCCAGCAGTTACTCGGGACAGGAAGAGACCCAGTACTTC
CASSYSGQEETQYF
>TRBV29-1|.|TRBJ1-2|.
TGCAGCGTTGACAGGGTCGACGCCTATGGCTACACCTTC
CSVDRVDAYGYTF
>TRBV12-5|few|TRBJ2-1|.
TGTGCTAGTGGTTTGGTAGGGGGTGAGGGGCTCTCCTACAATGAGCAGTTCTTC
CASGLVGGEGLSYNEQFF
>TRBV30|.|TRBJ1-5|TRBD1
TGTGCCTGGGAGGTTAAGACAGGGCTGCAGCCCCAGCATTTT
CAWEVKTGLQPQHF
>TRBV9|.|TRBJ1-1|.
TGTGCCAGCAGCGCTGGGGGTGTCAACACTGAAGCTTTCTTT
CASSAGGVNTEAFF
>TRBV5-6|few|TRBJ1-1|.
TGTGCCAGCAGTCTGAAAACAGGGTTGAACACTGAAGCTTTCTTT
CASSLKTGLNTEAFF
>TRBV29-1|few|TRBJ1-1|.
TGCAGCGTTGAAGAGGAAGTCACTGAAGCTTTCTTT
CSVEEEVTEAFF
>TRBV7-2|few|TRBJ2-6|.
TGTGCCAGCAGGACCGGGGACACCTACTCTGGGGCCAACGTCCTGACTTTC
CASRTGDTYSGANVLTF
>TRBV5-1|.|TRBJ2-7|TRBD1
TGCGCCAGCAGCTTGAGACAGGGGATGACCTACGAGCAGTACTTC
CASSLRQGMTYEQYF
>TRBV30|.|TRBJ2-3|.
TGTGCCTGGAGGTTGGGGGGCCGCACAGATACGCAGTATTTT
CAWRLGGRTDTQYF
>TRBV27|.|TRBJ1-1|.
TGTGCCAGCAGTTTAGGGGGCGATGCCTCCACTGAAGCTTTCTTT
CASSLGGDASTEAFF
>TRBV14|few|TRBJ1-4|TRBD1
TGTGCCAGCAGCCACCGGACAGGGAAGGAAAAACTGTTTTTT
CASSHRTGKEKLFF
>TRBV29-1|.|TRBJ2-7|.
TGCAGCGCTCGCAGGGGCGAAGGAGTAAGTGAGCAGTACTTC
CSARRGEGVSEQYF
>TRBV7-2|.|TRBJ1-5|.
TGTGCCAGCAGCACTACAGGGAGGCTTAGCAATCAGCCCCAGCATTTT
CASSTTGRLSNQPQHF
>TRBV29-1|few|TRBJ2-3|.
TGCAGCGTTGAAGGGGTCACGGTGGCGGGGACTAGCACAGATACGCAGTATTTT
CSVEGVTVAGTSTDTQYF
>TRBV30|.|TRBJ1-2|TRBD1
TGTGCCTGGAGTCGGACAGGTTCGGATGGCTACACCTTC
CAWSRTGSDGYTF
>TRBV7-9|.|TRBJ2-7|.
TGTGCCAGCAGCAGAAAAGGTTCCTACGAGCAGTACTTC
CASSRKGSYEQYF
>TRBV29-1|.|TRBJ2-7|.
TGCAGCGCTGGAGAGTTCGACTACGAGCAGTACTTC
CSAGEFDYEQYF
>TRBV6-1|once|TRBJ1-1|TRBD1
TGTGCCAGCAGTCGACAGGGGGAACGCAACACTGAAGCTTTCTTT
CASSRQGERNTEAFF
>TRBV29-1|.|TRBJ1-3|.
TGCAGCGCTGGAGGGGGTCCTGGAAACACCATATATTTT
CSAGGGPGNTIYF
>TRBV7-9|.|TRBJ1-5|.
TGTGCCAGCAGCCTCGGGGGTCAGCCCCAGCATTTT
CASSLGGQPQHF
>TRBV13|.|TRBJ2-7|TRBD2
TGTGCCAGCAGCTTAGGACTAGCGGGAACAGGGGAGCAGTACTTC
CASSLGLAGTGEQYF
>TRBV20-1|.|TRBJ1-5|.
TGCAGTGCTAAGGGGGATCAGCCCCAGCATTTT
CSAKGDQPQHF